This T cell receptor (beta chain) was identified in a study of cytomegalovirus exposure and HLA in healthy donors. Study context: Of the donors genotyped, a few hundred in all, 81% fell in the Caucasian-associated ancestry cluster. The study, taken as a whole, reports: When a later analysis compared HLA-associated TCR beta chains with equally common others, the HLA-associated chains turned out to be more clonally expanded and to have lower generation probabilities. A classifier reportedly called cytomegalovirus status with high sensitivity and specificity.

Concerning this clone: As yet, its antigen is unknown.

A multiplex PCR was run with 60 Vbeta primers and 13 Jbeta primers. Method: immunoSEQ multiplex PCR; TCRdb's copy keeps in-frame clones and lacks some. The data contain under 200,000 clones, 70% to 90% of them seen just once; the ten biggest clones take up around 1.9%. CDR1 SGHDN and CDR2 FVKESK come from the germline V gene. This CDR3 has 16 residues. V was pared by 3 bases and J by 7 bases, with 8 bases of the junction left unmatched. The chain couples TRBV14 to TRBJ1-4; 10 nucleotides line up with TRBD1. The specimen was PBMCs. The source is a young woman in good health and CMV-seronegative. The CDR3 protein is CASSQGDRGLVEKLFF. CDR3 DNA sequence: TGTGCCAGCAGCCAGGGCGACAGGGGGCTCGTTGAAAAACTGTTTTTT. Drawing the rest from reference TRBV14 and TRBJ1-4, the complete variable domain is EAGVTQFPSHSVIEKGQTVTLRCDPISGHDNLYWYRRVMGKEIKFLLHFVKESKQDESGMPNNRFLAERTGGTYSTLKVQPAELEDSGVYFCASSQGDRGLVEKLFFGSGTQLSVL.